These 29 T cell receptor beta chains were sequenced from one sample in a study of T cells in Graves' hyperthyroidism and ophthalmopathy. Amplified regions were TCR beta CDR3 sequences from RNA transcripts. Initially, a first-round RT-PCR of the TCR CDR3 employed the HTBI primer set. TCRdb recomputed calls from the multiplex PCR reads with MiXCR, one row per CDR3 protein. The sample lists around 690,000 distinct CDR3 sequences; roughly 17% were seen once. What was sequenced was blood. The origin of the receptors is a man aged 50 to 60 with Graves' hyperthyroidism.

This clonotype was observed a few times. CDR3 sequence: CSVEDMDYGYTF. The CDR3, as DNA: TGCAGCGTTGAAGACATGGACTATGGCTACACCTTC. The chain carries TRBV29-1 and TRBJ1-2; D gene unclear. Germline V CDR1 and CDR2: SQVTM, ANQGSEA. The V end lost 0 bases, the J end lost 3 bases, and 5 bases lay between the germline ends. The length of the CDR3 is 12 residues.

This clonotype showed up just a few times. The chain recombines TRBV6-6 with TRBJ1-1, with D perhaps TRBD1 (5 bases). The V gene lost 2 bases and the J gene lost 1 base, with 11 bases spanning the gap. Germline CDR1 MNHNY, CDR2 SVGAGI (reference sequence). The CDR3 spans 15 residues. Here the CDR3 reads CASSYKGRTNTEAFF. CDR3 in DNA: TGTGCCAGCAGTTACAAGGGACGGACGAACACTGAAGCTTTCTTT.

This clonotype was counted between two and nine times. The V gene is TRBV6-1, the J gene TRBJ1-6, with a tentative D call TRBD1 (6 bases). The CDR3 sequence is 16 residues long. The V end was cut by 5 bases, the J end by 2 bases, with 13 bases between. Per the germline V gene, CDR1 is MNHNS and CDR2 is SASEGT. The CDR3 DNA sequence: TGTGCCAGCAGTCTTTACAGGGACGCCTATAATTCACCCCTCCACTTT. Its protein is CASSLYRDAYNSPLHF.

At least ten counts were recorded for this clonotype. V usage is TRBV24-1 and J usage is TRBJ1-2; D not certain. This CDR3 has 14 amino acids. V was pared by 4 bases and J by 1 base, with 9 bases between. Germline-derived CDR1 and CDR2 are KGHDR and SFDVKD. The CDR3 bases are TGTGCCACCAGTGAACCGACTGGTAACTATGGCTACACCTTC. This codes for CATSEPTGNYGYTF.

The sample holds many counts of this clonotype. The chain combines TRBV6-2 or TRBV6-3 with TRBJ2-1; D is unclear. This CDR3 has 13 amino acids. The V gene lost 4 bases and the J gene lost 8 bases, with 12 bases spanning the gap. Germline V gene lookup returns CDR1 MNHEY and CDR2 SVGEGT. CDR3 nucleotide sequence: TGTGCCAGCAGTTGGATAGGGAACGATGAGCAGTTCTTC. Residues: CASSWIGNDEQFF.

Here the CDR3 reads CASSGPERKYEQYF. The CDR3 DNA reads TGTGCCAGCAGCGGCCCAGAAAGGAAGTACGAGCAGTACTTC. The chain combines TRBV7-2 with TRBJ2-7; D gene unclear. This CDR3 contains 14 residues. The V end was cut by 5 bases, the J end by 4 bases, with 15 bases between. Germline V lookup: CDR1 SGHTA, CDR2 FQGNSA.

This clonotype was seen ten or more times. This chain joins TRBV20-1 and TRBJ2-5; perhaps TRBD2 as D (6 bases). Germline V gene sequence: CDR1 DFQATT, CDR2 SNEGSKA (reference sequence). Trimming pared 5 bases from V and 4 bases from J, leaving 17 bases between. The CDR3 contains 14 residues. The CDR3 bases are TGCAGTGCTGGGGGGAGACGGAGCGCAGAGACCCAGTACTTC. It is translated as CSAGGRRSAETQYF.

In this sample, this clonotype turned up many times. The gene calls are TRBV11-2 and TRBJ1-3; no clear D gene. With 2 bases removed from V and 3 bases from J, the gap between germline ends came to 14 bases. The CDR3 consists of 16 residues. Germline V CDR1 and CDR2: SGHAT, FQNNGV. The CDR3 bases are TGTGCCAGCAGCTTAAATCCAGGATTTTATGGAAACACCATATATTTT. It codes for CASSLNPGFYGNTIYF.

This clonotype has a handful of counts. The rearrangement joins TRBV20-1 to TRBJ2-7; 8 bases agree with TRBD1. This CDR3 comprises 13 residues. V was clipped by 6 bases and J by 3 bases; unmatched bases: 7. The germline V gene encodes CDR1 DFQATT and CDR2 SNEGSKA (reference sequence). The CDR3, as DNA: TGCAGTGCCATGGCGGGACAGGTCTACGAGCAGTACTTC. It yields the protein CSAMAGQVYEQYF.

This chain links TRBV2 with TRBJ1-1, with no clear D. V lost 1 base and J lost 4, with 7 bases in between. The CDR3 is 13 amino acids. Germline V gene data show CDR1 as SNHLY and CDR2 as FYNNEI. The CDR3 reads CASSEGVSTEAFF. The CDR3 nucleotides are TGTGCCAGCAGTGAAGGTGTATCCACTGAAGCTTTCTTT. The full variable domain, rest sourced from reference TRBV2 and TRBJ1-1, is EPEVTQTPSHQVTQMGQEVILRCVPISNHLYFYWYRQILGQKVEFLVSFYNNEISEKSEIFDDQFSVERPDGSNFTLKIRSTKLEDSAMYFCASSEGVSTEAFFGQGTRLTVV.

The rearrangement joins TRBV25-1 to TRBJ1-1; TRBD1 agrees at 7 bases. The CDR3 has 15 residues. Germline loops: CDR1 MGHDK, CDR2 SYGVNS. Trimming removed 1 base from V and 3 bases from J; junction bases left unmatched: 5. The DNA for the CDR3 is TGTGCCAGCAGTGAATCGGACAGGATTCACACTGAAGCTTTCTTT. Translation gives CASSESDRIHTEAFF.

The gene calls are TRBV18 and TRBJ1-5; the match to TRBD1 covers 10 bases. The germline V gene has CDR1 KGHSH and CDR2 LQKENI. After removal of 3 bases from V and 4 bases from J, the junction contained 6 bases not matched to a gene. The CDR3 has 16 residues. The CDR3 is CASSPPGQGLNQPQHF. The DNA of the CDR3 is TGTGCCAGCTCACCCCCGGGACAGGGGTTGAATCAGCCCCAGCATTTT. The entire variable domain, with the rest obtained from reference TRBV18 and TRBJ1-5, is as follows: NAGVMQNPRHLVRRRGQEARLRCSPMKGHSHVYWYRQLPEEGLKFMVYLQKENIIDESGMPKERFSAEFPKEGPSILRIQQVVRGDSAAYFCASSPPGQGLNQPQHFGDGTRLSIL.

The V gene is TRBV20-1, the J gene TRBJ2-5, with no clear D. V was cut by 0 bases and J by 2 bases, with 7 bases left in between. This CDR3 is built from 13 residues. Germline V CDR1 and CDR2: DFQATT, SNEGSKA (reference sequence). Here the CDR3 reads CSARENKQETQYF. The CDR3 coding sequence is TGCAGTGCTAGAGAAAACAAACAAGAGACCCAGTACTTC.

The V and J genes are TRBV6-2 or TRBV6-3 and TRBJ2-1; 10 bases match TRBD2. CDR3 length: 13 amino acids. The trim removed 8 bases at V and 9 bases at J, leaving 7 bases unmatched. Germline V lookup: CDR1 MNHEY, CDR2 SVGEGT. The CDR3 here is CASVIAGGGEQFF. In DNA form, the CDR3 reads TGTGCCAGCGTAATAGCGGGAGGTGGTGAGCAGTTCTTC.

This chain links TRBV6-1 with TRBJ2-2; D call uncertain. This CDR3 has 13 residues. Germline V gives CDR1 MNHNS, CDR2 SASEGT. Trimming shortened V by 6 bases and J by 3 bases, and 8 bases separated the two germline ends. The CDR3 sequence is CASRIMDTGELFF. DNA for the CDR3: TGTGCCAGCAGGATTATGGACACCGGGGAGCTGTTTTTT.

This clonotype was picked up many times. This sequence joins TRBV27 and TRBJ2-1, with TRBD1 matching over 12 bases. Unmatched junction bases numbered 6, after V lost 4 bases and J lost 8 bases. In germline, CDR1 is MNHEY, CDR2 SMNVEV (reference sequence). This CDR3 is 15 amino acids long. The CDR3, as DNA: TGTGCCAGCAGTTGGGGGACAGGGGGCATCGATGAGCAGTTCTTC. Translation: CASSWGTGGIDEQFF.

The chain has TRBV28 and TRBJ1-5; D remains unclear. V gave up 6 bases and J gave up 5 bases, with 14 bases separating them. The CDR3 totals 14 residues. Germline values: CDR1 MDHEN, CDR2 SYDVKM. The CDR3 DNA sequence: TGTGCCAGCAGCCTATACCAACGGGATCAGCCCCAGCATTTT. This codes for CASSLYQRDQPQHF.

This clonotype was found many times. The rearrangement links TRBV2 to TRBJ1-5; the D is unclear. Between the trimmed V and J ends, which lost 8 bases and 4 bases, there was a span of 15 bases. Germline lookup yields CDR1 SNHLY and CDR2 FYNNEI. The CDR3 consists of 14 residues. The chain's CDR3 is CASCFAHRNQPQHF. The CDR3 DNA sequence: TGTGCCAGCTGTTTCGCACACCGAAATCAGCCCCAGCATTTT.

To note about this clonotype: A much larger clone differs from this one at a single base, so this may be a read error. CDR3 bases: TGTGCCAGCAGCCACGACAGGCAGCCCCAGCATTTT. Its protein product is CASSHDRQPQHF. The chain couples TRBV3-1 to TRBJ1-5; D is perhaps TRBD1 (6 bases). V dropped 3 bases and J dropped 7 bases, with 7 bases sitting between them. Germline CDR1 is LGHDT and CDR2 is YNNKEL (reference sequence). The CDR3 loop spans 12 amino acids.

The chain recombines TRBV18 with TRBJ1-1; tentatively, D is TRBD1 (6 bases). The germline V and J ends were trimmed by 3 bases and 1 base, with 18 bases remaining between them. This CDR3 contains 17 residues. CDR1 and CDR2 (germline): KGHSH, LQKENI. CDR3 residues: CASSPPGTKGRNTEAFF. CDR3 nucleotide sequence: TGTGCCAGCTCACCGCCAGGGACAAAGGGTCGGAACACTGAAGCTTTCTTT. The whole variable domain, remainder taken from reference TRBV18 and TRBJ1-1, is NAGVMQNPRHLVRRRGQEARLRCSPMKGHSHVYWYRQLPEEGLKFMVYLQKENIIDESGMPKERFSAEFPKEGPSILRIQQVVRGDSAAYFCASSPPGTKGRNTEAFFGQGTRLTVV.

This clonotype occurred many times. This sequence joins TRBV24-1 and TRBJ2-7; D is perhaps TRBD1 (7 bases). There are 17 residues in the CDR3. Germline CDR1 is KGHDR and CDR2 is SFDVKD. Trimming cost V 4 bases and J 5 bases, with 23 bases left between them. The chain's CDR3 is CATSDSPPTGRRDEQYF. The CDR3 DNA sequence: TGTGCCACCAGTGACAGTCCCCCGACAGGGCGGAGGGACGAGCAGTACTTC.

This clonotype has a count of ten or more. This rearrangement joins TRBV2 to TRBJ2-1; 10 positions match TRBD2. CDR1 and CDR2 (germline): SNHLY, FYNNEI. With 4 bases clipped from V and 5 bases from J, the junction kept 2 bases outside the gene matches. This CDR3 comprises 14 residues. CDR3 sequence: CASSVLAGHNEQFF. The CDR3 bases are TGTGCCAGCAGTGTACTAGCGGGGCACAATGAGCAGTTCTTC.

The rearrangement joins TRBV12-3 or TRBV12-4 to TRBJ2-7; TRBD2 might be the D (6 bases). V lost 5 bases to trimming and J lost 2 bases, with 13 bases between them. This CDR3 is 14 amino acids long. CDR3 amino acids: CASSTGLPPYEQYF. In nucleotides, the CDR3 is TGTGCCAGCAGTACGGGACTGCCCCCCTACGAGCAGTACTTC.

The chain is built from TRBV6-2 or TRBV6-3 and TRBJ2-7; the D gene is possibly TRBD1 (6 bases). CDR1 is MNHEY and CDR2 is SVGEGT in the germline V gene. V gave up 7 bases and J gave up 2 bases, with 15 bases separating them. The CDR3 sequence is 14 residues long. CDR3 nucleotide sequence: TGTGCCAGCAAAAGACAGGTTGGGACCTACGAGCAGTACTTC. Translation gives CASKRQVGTYEQYF.

CDR3 sequence (DNA): TGTGCCAGCAGCCAAGAAGAACTAGCTCGAGCGGAGACCCAGTACTTC. Encoded protein: CASSQEELARAETQYF. The chain carries TRBV3-1 and TRBJ2-5; D may be TRBD2 (6 bases). CDR3 length equals 16 residues. Germline-derived CDR1 and CDR2 are LGHDT and YNNKEL (reference sequence). Trimming removed 0 bases from V and 5 bases from J, with 16 bases in between.

Written as DNA, the CDR3 is TGTGCCAGCAGCCTCCTCAGGCTAGCGGGAGATCCCGGGGAGCTGTTTTTT. Translated, it gives CASSLLRLAGDPGELFF. This chain joins TRBV13 and TRBJ2-2; 10 nucleotides match TRBD2. The CDR3 totals 17 residues. With V trimmed by 5 bases and J by 6 bases, 12 bases remained unmatched. Germline V gives CDR1 PRHDT, CDR2 FYEKMQ (reference sequence). The whole variable domain, remainder taken from reference TRBV13 and TRBJ2-2, is AAGVIQSPRHLIKEKRETATLKCYPIPRHDTVYWYQQGPGQDPQFLISFYEKMQSDKGSIPDRFSAQQFSDYHSELNMSSLELGDSALYFCASSLLRLAGDPGELFFGEGSRLTVL.

This clonotype was observed at least ten times. The gene calls are TRBV11-1 and TRBJ2-3; 8 bases align to TRBD1. Germline CDR1 reads SGHAT; CDR2 reads FQDESV (reference sequence). This CDR3 contains 15 residues. Trimming cost V 5 bases and J 2 bases; bases outside gene matches: 6. The DNA of the CDR3 is TGTGCCAGCAGCCTAACGGGACAGGTCACAGATACGCAGTATTTT. Translation: CASSLTGQVTDTQYF.

This sequence joins TRBV20-1 and TRBJ1-1; D is unresolved. The CDR3 covers 13 residues. Germline CDR1 is DFQATT and CDR2 is SNEGSKA (reference sequence). Trimming pared 8 bases from V and 3 bases from J, leaving 16 bases between. This CDR3 is CSCFREEDTEAFF. Here the CDR3 DNA reads TGCAGTTGCTTTCGGGAGGAGGACACTGAAGCTTTCTTT.

This clonotype was counted at least ten times. The V call is TRBV29-1, the J call TRBJ1-1; no clear D. CDR3 length: 15 residues. Between the trimmed V and J ends, which lost 5 bases and 1 base, there was a span of 17 bases. CDR1 and CDR2 from the germline V gene are SQVTM and ANQGSEA. The CDR3: CSVIDEGVENTEAFF. The CDR3 DNA follows: TGCAGCGTTATAGACGAGGGAGTGGAGAACACTGAAGCTTTCTTT.